This T cell receptor beta chain appears in the sequencing data of a study of a mutant IDH1 vaccine in newly diagnosed glioma (dated by TCRdb to 2020 to 2023). Regarding the study in general: Patients were given eight vaccinations, in weeks 1, 3, 5, 7, 11, 15, 19 and 23, which matched visits V03 through V10. Vaccination was initiated 4-6 weeks after radiotherapy alone, or concurrently with temozolomide cycles in the chemotherapy-containing groups. The approximately 32 treated patients were around 62% male and around 40% female, with a mean age of approximately 38 years. Prior to enrollment, standard therapy consisting of radiotherapy alone, temozolomide alone, or radiochemotherapy with temozolomide had been administered to patients, with the combination being received by most patients. Peripheral blood samples were drawn at six visits, namely V03 (baseline), V05, V07, V10, V12 and V13. For exploratory analyses, longitudinal TCRB deep sequencing was carried out in roughly 25 treated patients wherever samples were available. Paper-wide results and their limitations: Availability determined which PBMC samples were chosen for TCRB deep sequencing. Pseudoprogression seemed to be unrelated to changes in the top peripheral T cell clonotypes found by TCRB sequencing. The authors stated that sample limitations prevented analyses of patient blood samples from being reproduced. Vaccine-induced immune responses across multiple MHC alleles were detected in about 92% of patients.

The sample's time point label is to be understood as: week 5, during vaccination. Each vaccine dose was 300 ug of a 20-mer mutant IDH1 peptide in Montanide, given subcutaneously with topical imiquimod. Donors had newly diagnosed WHO grade 3 or 4 IDH1-mutant astrocytomas with loss of nuclear ATRX. The samples were drawn from NOA16, a multicentre, single-arm, open-label phase I trial in Germany that tested a mutant IDH1 peptide vaccine in humans for the first time. Genomic DNA for TCRB sequencing was isolated from EDTA blood with the DNeasy Blood and Tissue Kit. Looking up the germline V gene (reference sequence) yields CDR1 SGHNT and CDR2 YYREEE. The CDR3 sequence holds 16 residues, the cysteine and phenylalanine included. Left in the record is the CDR3 DNA by itself, 48 bases read in frame from the first base. The germline ends are 11 bases apart after V is trimmed by 0 bases and J by 1 base. On this clone: Its antigen is not yet known. No much larger clone is present one base from it, and per-base qualities are unavailable.

Library preparation used the immunoSEQ multiplex PCR assay. Following the manufacturer's protocol, the hsTCRB Kit was used to amplify rearranged TCR beta chain sequences. Sequencing of TCRB libraries was carried out on an Illumina MiSeq. Concerning the study's data processing: Demultiplexing, trimming and gene mapping were performed with the kit vendor's proprietary platform. Here the immuneACCESS table is served through TCRdb, limited to in-frame sequences with V and J called. Missing clones are a known gap in these copies; in checked studies unresolved V genes cover under half, and the rest lacks a known reason. V and J calls and clone size are copied from that table; D and trimming were computed from the DNA. Recorded for this sample are approximately 57,000 clones; approximately 82% of them occurred a single time. The ten largest make up approximately 2.8% of the sample.

The rearranged segments are TRBV5-4 and TRBJ1-5; 6 matching bases give a weak D call of TRBD1. This sequence was found in a woman aged 18-30 years with glioma. Some clones in this sample may be carry-over from other donors' samples. This sample comprised PBMCs, obtained from a glioma patient whose treatment included an IDH1 peptide vaccine. The encoded CDR3 is CASSLGGGRSNQPQHF. The DNA sequence is TGTGCCAGCAGCTTGGGGGGGGGCAGGAGCAATCAGCCCCAGCATTTT.